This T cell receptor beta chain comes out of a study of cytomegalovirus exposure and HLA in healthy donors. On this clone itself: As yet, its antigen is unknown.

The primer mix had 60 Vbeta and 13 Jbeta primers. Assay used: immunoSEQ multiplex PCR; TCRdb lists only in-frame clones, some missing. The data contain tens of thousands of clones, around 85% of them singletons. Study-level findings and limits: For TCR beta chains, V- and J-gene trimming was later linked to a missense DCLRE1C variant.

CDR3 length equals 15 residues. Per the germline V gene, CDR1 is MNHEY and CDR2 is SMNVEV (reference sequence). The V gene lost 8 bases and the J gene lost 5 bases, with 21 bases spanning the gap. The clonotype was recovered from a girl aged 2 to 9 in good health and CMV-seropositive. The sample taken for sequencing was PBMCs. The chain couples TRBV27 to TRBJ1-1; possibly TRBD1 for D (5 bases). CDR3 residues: CASHRSGGGRTEAFF. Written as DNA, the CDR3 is TGTGCCAGCCACCGAAGCGGGGGAGGAAGGACTGAAGCTTTCTTT.